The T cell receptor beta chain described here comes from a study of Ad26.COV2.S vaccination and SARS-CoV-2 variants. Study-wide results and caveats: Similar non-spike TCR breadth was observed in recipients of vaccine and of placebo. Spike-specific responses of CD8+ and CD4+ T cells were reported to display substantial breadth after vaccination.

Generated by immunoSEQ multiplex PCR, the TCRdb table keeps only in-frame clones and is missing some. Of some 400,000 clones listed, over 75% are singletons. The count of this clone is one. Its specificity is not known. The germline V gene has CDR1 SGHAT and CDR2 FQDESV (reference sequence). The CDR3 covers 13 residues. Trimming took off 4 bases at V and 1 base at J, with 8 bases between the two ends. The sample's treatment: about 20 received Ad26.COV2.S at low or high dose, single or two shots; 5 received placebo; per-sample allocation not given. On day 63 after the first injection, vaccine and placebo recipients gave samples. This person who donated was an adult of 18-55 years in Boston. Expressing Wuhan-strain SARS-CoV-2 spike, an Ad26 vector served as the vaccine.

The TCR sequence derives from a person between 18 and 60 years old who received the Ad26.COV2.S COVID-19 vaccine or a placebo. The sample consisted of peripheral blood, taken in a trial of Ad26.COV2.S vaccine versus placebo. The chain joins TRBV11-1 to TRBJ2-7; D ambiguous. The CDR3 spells CASSSRNSYEQYF. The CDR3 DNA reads TGTGCCAGCAGCTCAAGGAATTCCTACGAGCAGTACTTC. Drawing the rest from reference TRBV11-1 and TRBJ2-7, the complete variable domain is EAEVAQSPRYKITEKSQAVAFWCDPISGHATLYWYRQILGQGPELLVQFQDESVVDDSQLPKDRFSAERLKGVDSTLKIQPAELGDSAMYLCASSSRNSYEQYFGPGTRLTVT.